These T cell receptor beta chains were read from a single sample in a study of T cell responses to AZD1222 COVID-19 vaccine. Libraries were prepared by immunoSEQ multiplex PCR; TCRdb keeps only in-frame clonotypes and omits some of them. The sample contains some 140,000 clones, 93% of which appear only once. The material sequenced was peripheral blood, taken on day 0 of AZD1222 vaccination. The receptors stem from an adult in good health. The CDR3 runs from the conserved cysteine through the conserved F or W. The D gene is left open where the match is weak. Clone size is shown for a subset of rows, as once, few, many or a class of expanded clone.

>TRBJ1-1|-|-|TRBV5-5
TGTGCCAGCAGCTTGGTTTTGGGGGCCCGGGGTGAAGCTTTCTTT
CASSLVLGARGEAFF
>TRBJ2-3|-|-|TRBV9
TGTGCCAGCAGCGTAGGGGGCAGGGAAACAGATACGCAGTATTTT
CASSVGGRETDTQYF
>TRBJ1-5|-|-|TRBV19
TGTGCCAGTAGTATAGAAGCGGGGGCACTTCAGCCCCAGCATTTT
CASSIEAGALQPQHF
>TRBJ1-1|-|-|TRBV29-1
TGCAGCGTTGAAGAGACAACTGAAGCTTTCTTT
CSVEETTEAFF
>TRBJ2-1|TRBD1|-|TRBV12-5
TGTGCTACTAATCCTGGGGACAGGGGATCCAATGAGCAGTTCTTC
CATNPGDRGSNEQFF
>TRBJ2-5|-|-|TRBV7-2
TGTGCCAGCAGCTTATCGGGCCAGCAAGAGACCCAGTACTTC
CASSLSGQQETQYF
>TRBJ1-4|-|-|TRBV5-8
TGTGCCAGCAGCTTGATAGGGGCCGGGTTTGCAACTAATGAAAAACTGTTTTTT
CASSLIGAGFATNEKLFF
>TRBJ1-1|-|few|TRBV7-8
TGTGCCAGCAGCTTCGCAGGCAGGGATCACACTGAAGCTTTCTTT
CASSFAGRDHTEAFF
>TRBJ2-2|-|-|TRBV5-6
TGTGCCAGCAGCTTGGCGCAGGGGATTTTTTCCGGGGAGCTGTTTTTT
CASSLAQGIFSGELFF
>TRBJ1-1|TRBD1|-|TRBV19
TGTGCCAGTAGTACATGGACAGGGGGATTCGACACTGAAGCTTTCTTT
CASSTWTGGFDTEAFF
>TRBJ1-1|-|-|TRBV27
TGTGCCAGCCGCAGGGGATGGGGGACTGAAGCTTTCTTT
CASRRGWGTEAFF
>TRBJ2-1|-|few|TRBV7-3
TGTGCCAGCAGCCCCCGAGCTGTGGGGAAGAACAATGAGCAGTTCTTC
CASSPRAVGKNNEQFF
>TRBJ2-7|TRBD1|-|TRBV5-1
TGCGCCAGCAGTCGACAACCGGGACAGGGGGCCGGCGAGCAGTACTTC
CASSRQPGQGAGEQYF
>TRBJ1-2|TRBD1|-|TRBV19
TGTGCCACAAACCAGAGGACAGGGTTTGGCTACACCTTC
CATNQRTGFGYTF